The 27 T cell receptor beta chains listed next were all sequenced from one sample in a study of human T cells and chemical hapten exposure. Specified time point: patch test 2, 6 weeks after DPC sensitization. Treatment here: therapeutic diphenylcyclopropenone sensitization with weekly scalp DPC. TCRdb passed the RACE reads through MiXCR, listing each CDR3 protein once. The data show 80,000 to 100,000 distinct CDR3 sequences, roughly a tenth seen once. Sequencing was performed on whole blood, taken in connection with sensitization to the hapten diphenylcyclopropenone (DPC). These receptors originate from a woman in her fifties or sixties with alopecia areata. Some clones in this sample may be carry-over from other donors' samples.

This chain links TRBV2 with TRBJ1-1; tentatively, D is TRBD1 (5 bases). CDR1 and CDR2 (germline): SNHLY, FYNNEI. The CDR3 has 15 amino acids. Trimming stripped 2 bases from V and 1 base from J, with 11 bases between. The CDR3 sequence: CASSEYGHPNTEAFF. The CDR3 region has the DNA TGTGCCAGCAGTGAATACGGACATCCGAACACTGAAGCTTTCTTT.

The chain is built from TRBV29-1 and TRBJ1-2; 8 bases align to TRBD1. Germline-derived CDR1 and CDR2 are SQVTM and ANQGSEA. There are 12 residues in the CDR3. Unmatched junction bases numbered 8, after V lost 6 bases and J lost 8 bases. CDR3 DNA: TGCAGCGTAGGGACAGGACCCTGGGGCTACACCTTC. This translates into CSVGTGPWGYTF.

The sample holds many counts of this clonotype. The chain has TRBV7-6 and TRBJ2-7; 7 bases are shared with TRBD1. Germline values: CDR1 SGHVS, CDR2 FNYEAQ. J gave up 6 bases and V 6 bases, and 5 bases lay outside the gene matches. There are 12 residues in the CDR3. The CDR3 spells CASSYNRGEQYF. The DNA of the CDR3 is TGTGCCAGCAGTTATAACAGGGGCGAGCAGTACTTC.

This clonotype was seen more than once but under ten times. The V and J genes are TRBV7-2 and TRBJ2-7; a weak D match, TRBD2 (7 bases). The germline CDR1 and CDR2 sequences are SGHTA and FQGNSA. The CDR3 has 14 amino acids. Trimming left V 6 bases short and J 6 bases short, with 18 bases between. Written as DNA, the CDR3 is TGTGCCAGCAGTATTCGGGGAGGGGGTACCGAGCAGTACTTC. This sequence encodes CASSIRGGGTEQYF.

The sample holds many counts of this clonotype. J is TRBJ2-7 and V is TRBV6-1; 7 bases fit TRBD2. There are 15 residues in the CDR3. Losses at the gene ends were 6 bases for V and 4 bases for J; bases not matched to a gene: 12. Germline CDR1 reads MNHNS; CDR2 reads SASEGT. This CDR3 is CASRSTGLAVYEQYF. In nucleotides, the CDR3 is TGTGCCAGCAGATCCACGGGGCTAGCGGTTTACGAGCAGTACTTC.

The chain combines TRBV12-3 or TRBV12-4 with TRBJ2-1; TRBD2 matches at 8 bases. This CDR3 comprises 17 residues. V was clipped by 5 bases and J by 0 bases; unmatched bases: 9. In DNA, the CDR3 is TGTGCCAGCAGTAGAGGAACTAGCGGCTTCTCCTACAATGAGCAGTTCTTC. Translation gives CASSRGTSGFSYNEQFF.

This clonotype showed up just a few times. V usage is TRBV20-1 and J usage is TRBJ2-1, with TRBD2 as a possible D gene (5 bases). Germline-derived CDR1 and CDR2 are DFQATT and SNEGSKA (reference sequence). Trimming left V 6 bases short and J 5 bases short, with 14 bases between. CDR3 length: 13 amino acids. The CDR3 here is CSAEDRRDNEQFF. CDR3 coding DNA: TGCAGTGCCGAGGACCGGCGGGACAATGAGCAGTTCTTC.

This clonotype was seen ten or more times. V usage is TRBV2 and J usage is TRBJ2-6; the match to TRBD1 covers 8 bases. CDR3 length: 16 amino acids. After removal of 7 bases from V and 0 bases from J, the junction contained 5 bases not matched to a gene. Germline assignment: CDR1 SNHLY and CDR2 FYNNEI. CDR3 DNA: TGTGCCAGCACGACAGGGGCGCCCTCTGGGGCCAACGTCCTGACTTTC. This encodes CASTTGAPSGANVLTF.

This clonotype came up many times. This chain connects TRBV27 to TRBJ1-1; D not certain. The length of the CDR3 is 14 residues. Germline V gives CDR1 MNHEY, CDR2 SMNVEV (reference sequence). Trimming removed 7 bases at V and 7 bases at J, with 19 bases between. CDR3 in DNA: TGTGCCAGCAATTCGGGTCCGGGGTATTTTGAAGCTTTCTTT. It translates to CASNSGPGYFEAFF.

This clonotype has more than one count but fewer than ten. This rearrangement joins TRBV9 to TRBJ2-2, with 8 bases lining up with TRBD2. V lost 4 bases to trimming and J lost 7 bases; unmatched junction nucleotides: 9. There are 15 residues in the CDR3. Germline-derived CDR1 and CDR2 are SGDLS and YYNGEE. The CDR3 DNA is TGTGCCAGCAGCACCAGGCGGGAGGCCGGCGGGGAGCTGTTTTTT. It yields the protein CASSTRREAGGELFF. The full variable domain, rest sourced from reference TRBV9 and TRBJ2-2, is DSGVTQTPKHLITATGQRVTLRCSPRSGDLSVYWYQQSLDQGLQFLIQYYNGEERAKGNILERFSAQQFPDLHSELNLSSLELGDSALYFCASSTRREAGGELFFGEGSRLTVL.

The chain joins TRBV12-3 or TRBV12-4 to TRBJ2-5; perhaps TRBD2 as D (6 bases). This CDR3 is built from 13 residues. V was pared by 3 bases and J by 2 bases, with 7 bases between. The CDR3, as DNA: TGTGCCAGCAGTTTCGCGGGACAAGAGACCCAGTACTTC. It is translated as CASSFAGQETQYF.

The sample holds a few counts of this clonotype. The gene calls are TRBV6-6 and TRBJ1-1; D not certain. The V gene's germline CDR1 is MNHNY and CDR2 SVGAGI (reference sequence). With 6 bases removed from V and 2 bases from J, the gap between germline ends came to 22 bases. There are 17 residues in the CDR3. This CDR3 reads CASSSSPSAAPNTEAFF. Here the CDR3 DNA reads TGTGCCAGCAGCTCATCCCCGAGCGCTGCCCCCAACACTGAAGCTTTCTTT.

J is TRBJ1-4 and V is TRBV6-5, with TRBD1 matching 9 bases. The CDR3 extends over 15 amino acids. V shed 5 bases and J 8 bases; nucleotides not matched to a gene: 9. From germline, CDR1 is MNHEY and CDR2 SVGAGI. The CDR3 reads CASSGTGTGTEKLFF. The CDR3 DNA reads TGTGCCAGCAGTGGAACCGGGACAGGGACAGAAAAACTGTTTTTT.

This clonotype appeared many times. CDR3 amino acids: CASSEVGNTEAFF. DNA of the CDR3: TGTGCCAGCTCAGAGGTAGGGAACACTGAAGCTTTCTTT. This rearrangement joins TRBV5-6 to TRBJ1-1; D is unclear. The CDR3 totals 13 residues. Germline V gene lookup returns CDR1 SGHDT and CDR2 YYEEEE. V gave up 7 bases and J gave up 1 base, with 11 bases separating them.

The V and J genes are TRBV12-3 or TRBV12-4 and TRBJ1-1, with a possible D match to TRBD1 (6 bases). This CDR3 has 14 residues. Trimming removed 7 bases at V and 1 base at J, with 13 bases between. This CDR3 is CASTPRGRNTEAFF. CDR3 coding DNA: TGTGCCAGCACCCCAAGGGGGAGGAACACTGAAGCTTTCTTT.

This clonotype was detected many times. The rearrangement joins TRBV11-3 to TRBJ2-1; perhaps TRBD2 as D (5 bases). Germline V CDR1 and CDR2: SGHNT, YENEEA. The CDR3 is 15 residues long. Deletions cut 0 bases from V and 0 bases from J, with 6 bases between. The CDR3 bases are TGTGCCAGCAGCTTAGAGGGAGCCTCCTACAATGAGCAGTTCTTC. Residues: CASSLEGASYNEQFF.

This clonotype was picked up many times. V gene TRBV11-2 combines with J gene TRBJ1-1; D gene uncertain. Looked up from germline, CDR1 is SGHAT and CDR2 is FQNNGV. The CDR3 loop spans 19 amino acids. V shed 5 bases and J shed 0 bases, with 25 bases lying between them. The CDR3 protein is CASSPLLGFVRAMNTEAFF. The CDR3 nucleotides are TGTGCCAGCAGCCCGCTCTTGGGTTTCGTCCGTGCTATGAACACTGAAGCTTTCTTT.

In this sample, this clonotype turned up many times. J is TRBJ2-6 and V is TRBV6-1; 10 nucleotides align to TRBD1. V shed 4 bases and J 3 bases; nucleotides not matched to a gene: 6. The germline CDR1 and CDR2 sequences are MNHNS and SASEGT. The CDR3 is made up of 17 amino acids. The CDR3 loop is CASSARTGGFGANVLTF. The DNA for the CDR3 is TGTGCCAGCAGTGCGAGGACAGGGGGTTTTGGGGCCAACGTCCTGACTTTC.

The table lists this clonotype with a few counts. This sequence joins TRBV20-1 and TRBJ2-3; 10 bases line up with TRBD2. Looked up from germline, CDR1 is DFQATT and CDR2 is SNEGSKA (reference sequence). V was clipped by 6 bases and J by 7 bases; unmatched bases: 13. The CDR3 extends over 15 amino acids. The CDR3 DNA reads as TGCAGTGCAAGACAAAGCGGGAGGGCCCTGTATACGCAGTATTTT. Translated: CSARQSGRALYTQYF.

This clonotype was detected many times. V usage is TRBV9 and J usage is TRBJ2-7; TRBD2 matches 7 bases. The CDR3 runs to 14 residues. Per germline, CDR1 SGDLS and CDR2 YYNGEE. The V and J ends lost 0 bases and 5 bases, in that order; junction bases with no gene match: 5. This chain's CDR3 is CASSVGLASHEQYF. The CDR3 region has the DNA TGTGCCAGCAGCGTAGGACTAGCCAGCCACGAGCAGTACTTC.

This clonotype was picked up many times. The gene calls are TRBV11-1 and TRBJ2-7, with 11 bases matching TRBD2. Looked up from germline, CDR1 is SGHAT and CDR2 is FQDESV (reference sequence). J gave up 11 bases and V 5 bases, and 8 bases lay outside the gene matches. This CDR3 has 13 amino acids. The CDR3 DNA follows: TGTGCCAGCAGCCCGGGACTAGCGGCCGGGGAGTACTTC. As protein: CASSPGLAAGEYF. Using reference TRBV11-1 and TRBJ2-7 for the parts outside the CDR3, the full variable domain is EAEVAQSPRYKITEKSQAVAFWCDPISGHATLYWYRQILGQGPELLVQFQDESVVDDSQLPKDRFSAERLKGVDSTLKIQPAELGDSAMYLCASSPGLAAGEYFGPGTRLTVT.

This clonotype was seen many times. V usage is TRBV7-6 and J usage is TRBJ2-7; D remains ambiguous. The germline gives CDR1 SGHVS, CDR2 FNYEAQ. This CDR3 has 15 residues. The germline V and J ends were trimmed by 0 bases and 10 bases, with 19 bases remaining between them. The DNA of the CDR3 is TGTGCCAGCAGCTTAGCGTCTGGAGCAACCCCACCCCAGTACTTC. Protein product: CASSLASGATPPQYF.

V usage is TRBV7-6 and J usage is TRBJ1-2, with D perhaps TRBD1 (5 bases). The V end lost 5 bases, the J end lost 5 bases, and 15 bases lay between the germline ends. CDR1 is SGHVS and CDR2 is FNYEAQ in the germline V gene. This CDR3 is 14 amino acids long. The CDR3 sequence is CASSPDSQPYGYTF. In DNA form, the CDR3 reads TGTGCCAGCAGCCCCGACAGCCAACCGTATGGCTACACCTTC. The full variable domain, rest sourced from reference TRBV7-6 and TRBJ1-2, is GAGVSQSPRYKVTKRGQDVALRCDPISGHVSLYWYRQALGQGPEFLTYFNYEAQQDKSGLPNDRFSAERPEGSISTLTIQRTEQRDSAMYRCASSPDSQPYGYTFGSGTRLTVV.

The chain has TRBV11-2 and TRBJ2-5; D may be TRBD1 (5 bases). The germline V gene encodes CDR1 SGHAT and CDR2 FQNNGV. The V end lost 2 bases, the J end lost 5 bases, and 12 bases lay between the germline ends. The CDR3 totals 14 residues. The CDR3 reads CASSLQGPYETQYF. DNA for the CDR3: TGTGCCAGCAGCTTACAGGGTCCTTACGAGACCCAGTACTTC.

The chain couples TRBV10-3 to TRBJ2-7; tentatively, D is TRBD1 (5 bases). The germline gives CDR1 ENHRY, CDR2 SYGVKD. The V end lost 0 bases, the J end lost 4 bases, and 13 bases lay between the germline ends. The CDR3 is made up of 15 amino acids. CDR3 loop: CAISESQGRRYEQYF. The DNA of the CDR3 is TGTGCCATCAGTGAGTCGCAGGGCCGGAGATACGAGCAGTACTTC.

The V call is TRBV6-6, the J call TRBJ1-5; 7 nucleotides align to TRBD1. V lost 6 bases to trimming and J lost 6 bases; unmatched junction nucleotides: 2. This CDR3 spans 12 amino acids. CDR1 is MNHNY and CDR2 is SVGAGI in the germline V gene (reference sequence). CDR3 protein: CASSRQGQPQHF. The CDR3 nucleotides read TGTGCCAGCAGCCGACAGGGTCAGCCCCAGCATTTT.

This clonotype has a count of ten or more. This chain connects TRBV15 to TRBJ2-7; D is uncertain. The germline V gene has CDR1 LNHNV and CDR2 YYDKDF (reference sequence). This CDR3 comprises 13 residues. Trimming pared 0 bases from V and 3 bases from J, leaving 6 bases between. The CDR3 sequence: CATSRDIGYEQYF. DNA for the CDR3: TGTGCCACCAGCAGAGATATAGGCTACGAGCAGTACTTC.